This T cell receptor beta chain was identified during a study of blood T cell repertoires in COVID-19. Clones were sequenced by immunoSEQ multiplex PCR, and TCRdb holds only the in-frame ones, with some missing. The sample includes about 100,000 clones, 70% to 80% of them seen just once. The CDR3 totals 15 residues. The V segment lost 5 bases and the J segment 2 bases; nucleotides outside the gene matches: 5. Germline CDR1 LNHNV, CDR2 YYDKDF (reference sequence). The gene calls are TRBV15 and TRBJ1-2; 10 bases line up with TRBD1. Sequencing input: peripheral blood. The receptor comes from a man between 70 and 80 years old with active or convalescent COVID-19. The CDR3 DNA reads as TGTGCCACCAGCCGCTGGGACAGGGGAAACTATGGCTACACCTTC. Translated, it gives CATSRWDRGNYGYTF.